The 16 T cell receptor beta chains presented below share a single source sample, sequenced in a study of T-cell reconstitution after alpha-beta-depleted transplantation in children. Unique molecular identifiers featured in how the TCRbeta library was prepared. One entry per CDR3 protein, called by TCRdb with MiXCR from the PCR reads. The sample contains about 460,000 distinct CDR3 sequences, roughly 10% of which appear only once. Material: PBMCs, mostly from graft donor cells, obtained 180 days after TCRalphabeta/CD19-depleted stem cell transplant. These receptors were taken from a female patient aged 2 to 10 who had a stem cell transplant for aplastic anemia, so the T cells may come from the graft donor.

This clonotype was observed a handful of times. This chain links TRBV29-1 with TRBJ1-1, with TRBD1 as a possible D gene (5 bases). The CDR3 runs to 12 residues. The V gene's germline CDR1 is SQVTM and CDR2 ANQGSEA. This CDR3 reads CSVLGGNTEAFF. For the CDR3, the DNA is TGCAGTGTTCTGGGGGGAAACACTGAAGCTTTCTTT. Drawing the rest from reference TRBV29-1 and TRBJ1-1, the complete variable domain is SAVISQKPSRDICQRGTSLTIQCQVDSQVTMMFWYRQQPGQSLTLIATANQGSEATYESGFVIDKFPISRPNLTFSTLTVSNMSPEDSSIYLCSVLGGNTEAFFGQGTRLTVV.

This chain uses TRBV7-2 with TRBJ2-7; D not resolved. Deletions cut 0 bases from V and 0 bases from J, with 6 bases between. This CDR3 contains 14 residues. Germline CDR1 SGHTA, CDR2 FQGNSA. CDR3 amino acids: CASSLAVASYEQYV. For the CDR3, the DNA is TGTGCCAGCAGCTTAGCGGTCGCCTCCTACGAGCAGTACGTC.

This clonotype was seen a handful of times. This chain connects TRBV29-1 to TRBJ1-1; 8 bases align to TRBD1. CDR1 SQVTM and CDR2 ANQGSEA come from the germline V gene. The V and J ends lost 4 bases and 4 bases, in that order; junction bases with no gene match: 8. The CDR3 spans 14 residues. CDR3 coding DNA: TGCAGCGTTGGCCGGGACAGGAAGTTCACTGAAGCTTTCTTT. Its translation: CSVGRDRKFTEAFF.

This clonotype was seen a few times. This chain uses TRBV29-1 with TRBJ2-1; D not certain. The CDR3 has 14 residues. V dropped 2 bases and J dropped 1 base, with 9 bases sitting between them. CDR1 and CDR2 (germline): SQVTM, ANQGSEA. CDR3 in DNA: TGCAGCGTTGAACCGCGGATATCCTACAATGAGCAGTTCTTC. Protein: CSVEPRISYNEQFF.

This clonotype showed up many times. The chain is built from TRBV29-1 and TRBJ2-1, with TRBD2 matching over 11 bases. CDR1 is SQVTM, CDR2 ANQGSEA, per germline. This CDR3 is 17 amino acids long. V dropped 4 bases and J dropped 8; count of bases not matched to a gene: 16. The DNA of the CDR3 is TGCAGCGTTGTTCTTGGGGCAGATAGCGGGAGGGCCGATGAGCAGTTCTTC. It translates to CSVVLGADSGRADEQFF.

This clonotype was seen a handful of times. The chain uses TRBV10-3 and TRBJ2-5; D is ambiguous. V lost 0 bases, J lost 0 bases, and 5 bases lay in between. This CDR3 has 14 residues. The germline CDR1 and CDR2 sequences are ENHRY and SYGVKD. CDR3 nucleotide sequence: TGTGCCATCAGTGAGTCTACAAACCAAGAGACCCAGTACTTC. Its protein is CAISESTNQETQYF.

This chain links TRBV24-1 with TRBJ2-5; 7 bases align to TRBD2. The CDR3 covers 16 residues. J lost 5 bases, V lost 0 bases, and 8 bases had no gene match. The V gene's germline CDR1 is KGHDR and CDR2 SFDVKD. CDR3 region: CATSDLRGEGGETQYF. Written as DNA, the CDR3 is TGTGCCACCAGTGATTTGCGCGGGGAGGGAGGGGAGACCCAGTACTTC.

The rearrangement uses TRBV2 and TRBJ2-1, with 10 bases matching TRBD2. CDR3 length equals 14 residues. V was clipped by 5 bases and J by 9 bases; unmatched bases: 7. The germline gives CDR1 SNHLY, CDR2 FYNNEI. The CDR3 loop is CASSPRTSGGEQFF. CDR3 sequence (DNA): TGTGCCAGCAGTCCTAGGACTAGCGGTGGTGAGCAGTTCTTC.

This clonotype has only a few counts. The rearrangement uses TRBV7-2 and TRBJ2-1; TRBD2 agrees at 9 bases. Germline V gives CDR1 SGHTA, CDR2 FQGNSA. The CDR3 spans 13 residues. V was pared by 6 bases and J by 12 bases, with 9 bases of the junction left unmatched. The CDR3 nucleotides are TGTGCCAGCAGGCAGAATTTAGCGGGAGTGCAGTTCTTC. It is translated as CASRQNLAGVQFF.

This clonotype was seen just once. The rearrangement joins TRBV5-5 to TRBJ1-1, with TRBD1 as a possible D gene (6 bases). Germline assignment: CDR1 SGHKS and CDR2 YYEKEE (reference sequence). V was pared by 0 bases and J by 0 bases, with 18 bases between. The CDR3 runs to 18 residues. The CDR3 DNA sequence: TGTGCCAGCAGCTTGGCGGGTCGGGGGGCGGGACTGAACACTGAAGCTTTCTTT. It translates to CASSLAGRGAGLNTEAFF.

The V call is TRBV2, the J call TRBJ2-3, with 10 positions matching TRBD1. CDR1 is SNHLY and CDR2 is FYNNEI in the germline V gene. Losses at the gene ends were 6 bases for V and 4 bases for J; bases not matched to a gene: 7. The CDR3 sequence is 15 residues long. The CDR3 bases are TGTGCCAGCAGATCAGGACAGGGGGACGCAGATACGCAGTATTTT. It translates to CASRSGQGDADTQYF.

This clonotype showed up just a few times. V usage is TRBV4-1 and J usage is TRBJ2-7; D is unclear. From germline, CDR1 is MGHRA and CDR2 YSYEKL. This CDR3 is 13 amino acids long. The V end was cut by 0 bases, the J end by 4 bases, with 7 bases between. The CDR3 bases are TGCGCCAGCAGCCAAGACATGGCTTACGAGCAGTACGTC. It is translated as CASSQDMAYEQYV.

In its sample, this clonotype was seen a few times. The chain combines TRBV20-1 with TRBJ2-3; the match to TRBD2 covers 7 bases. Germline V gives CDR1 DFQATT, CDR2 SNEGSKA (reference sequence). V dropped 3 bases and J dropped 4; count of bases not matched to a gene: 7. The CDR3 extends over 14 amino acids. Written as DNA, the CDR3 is TGCAGTGCTAGGGGCGGGAGCTCCGCAGATACGCAGTATTTT. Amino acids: CSARGGSSADTQYF.

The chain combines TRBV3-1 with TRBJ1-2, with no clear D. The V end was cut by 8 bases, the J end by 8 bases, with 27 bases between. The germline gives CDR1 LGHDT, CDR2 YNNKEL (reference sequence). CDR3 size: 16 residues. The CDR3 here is CASASSLSGLSGGYTF. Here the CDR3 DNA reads TGTGCCAGCGCGTCTTCACTTTCTGGACTCAGCGGGGGCTACACCTTC.

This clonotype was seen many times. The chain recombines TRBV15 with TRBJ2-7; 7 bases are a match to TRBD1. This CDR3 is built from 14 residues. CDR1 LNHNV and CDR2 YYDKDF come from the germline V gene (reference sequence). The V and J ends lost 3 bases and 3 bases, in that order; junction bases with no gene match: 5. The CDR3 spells CATSSRTGNYEQYV. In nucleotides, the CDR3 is TGTGCCACCAGCAGCCGGACAGGCAACTACGAGCAGTACGTC.

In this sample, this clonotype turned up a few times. DNA of the CDR3: TGCGCCAGCAGCCAAGATCGGGACAGTTTTCCTTGGGATCAGCCCCAGCATTTT. Protein: CASSQDRDSFPWDQPQHF. The genes are TRBV4-1 and TRBJ1-5; TRBD1 aligns across 7 bases. Germline CDR1 is MGHRA and CDR2 is YSYEKL. The CDR3 covers 18 residues. J lost 5 bases, V lost 0 bases, and 13 bases had no gene match.